Following are 20 T cell receptor beta chains from one sample sequenced in a study of blood T cell repertoires in COVID-19. Method: immunoSEQ multiplex PCR; TCRdb's copy keeps in-frame clones and lacks some. The sample lists about 85,000 clones; 90% were seen once. The sample consisted of peripheral blood. These receptors all stem from an elderly woman with active or convalescent COVID-19.

This chain connects TRBV19 to TRBJ2-3, with D uncertain. CDR3 length equals 14 residues. The germline V gene has CDR1 LNHDA and CDR2 SQIVND (reference sequence). Trimming stripped 3 bases from V and 5 bases from J, with 12 bases between. CDR3 sequence: CASSIGSTGDTQYF. The CDR3, as DNA: TGTGCCAGTAGTATTGGATCGACGGGAGATACGCAGTATTTT.

This clone appeared a single time. The rearrangement uses TRBV27 and TRBJ2-3; 7 nucleotides match TRBD1. The V gene end was trimmed by 5 bases and the J gene end by 2 bases; junction bases not matched to a gene: 10. Looked up from germline, CDR1 is MNHEY and CDR2 is SMNVEV (reference sequence). The CDR3 contains 16 residues. The CDR3 loop is CASSPPPDRYTDTQYF. CDR3 sequence (DNA): TGTGCCAGCAGTCCTCCACCGGACAGGTACACAGATACGCAGTATTTT.

This rearrangement joins TRBV29-1 to TRBJ1-3; the D gene is possibly TRBD1 (6 bases). Germline-derived CDR1 and CDR2 are SQVTM and ANQGSEA. The CDR3 is 16 amino acids. Trimming left V 4 bases short and J 2 bases short, with 18 bases between. The CDR3 spells CSVGERQVAAGNTIYF. The DNA for the CDR3 is TGCAGCGTTGGAGAAAGACAGGTAGCAGCTGGAAACACCATATATTTT.

The chain couples TRBV20-1 to TRBJ1-1; D is unresolved. Germline CDR1 DFQATT, CDR2 SNEGSKA (reference sequence). Trimming stripped 3 bases from V and 4 bases from J, with 9 bases between. The CDR3 is made up of 12 amino acids. CDR3 protein: CSASGGSTEAFF. As DNA, the CDR3 is TGCAGTGCTAGTGGAGGGTCCACTGAAGCTTTCTTT.

J is TRBJ1-2 and V is TRBV7-2; 9 bases are a match to TRBD1. This CDR3 has 13 residues. The J segment lost 14 bases and the V segment lost 1 base, leaving 8 bases of the junction unmatched. CDR1 SGHTA and CDR2 FQGNSA come from the germline V gene. CDR3 sequence (DNA): TGTGCCAGCAGCTTAGGGGACAGGGCCCCCTGGACCTTC. This translates into CASSLGDRAPWTF. Supplemented by reference TRBV7-2 and TRBJ1-2, the full variable domain reads GAGVSQSPSNKVTEKGKDVELRCDPISGHTALYWYRQSLGQGLEFLIYFQGNSAPDKSGLPSDRFSAERTGGSVSTLTIQRTQQEDSAVYLCASSLGDRAPWTFGSGTRLTVV.

The chain combines TRBV27 with TRBJ2-7; 8 positions agree with TRBD1. Germline V gives CDR1 MNHEY, CDR2 SMNVEV (reference sequence). The CDR3 covers 17 residues. Germline trimming cut 4 bases from V and 4 bases from J; bases unmatched to any gene: 15. The CDR3 bases are TGTGCCAGCAGTTACTCCCAGGGGGCCGAAGTATCGTACGAGCAGTACTTC. Amino acids: CASSYSQGAEVSYEQYF.

The chain joins TRBV5-6 to TRBJ2-7; 7 bases match TRBD1. Germline V gives CDR1 SGHDT, CDR2 YYEEEE. V dropped 4 bases and J dropped 4; count of bases not matched to a gene: 20. CDR3 length equals 18 residues. DNA for the CDR3: TGTGCCAGCAGCACCACCGGGACAGCCTCATACGCAAGGTACGAGCAGTACTTC. Encoded protein: CASSTTGTASYARYEQYF.

The gene calls are TRBV4-1 and TRBJ2-3; the match to TRBD1 covers 10 bases. Looked up from germline, CDR1 is MGHRA and CDR2 is YSYEKL. This CDR3 has 17 amino acids. The junction had 6 bases not matched to a gene; V was cut back by 0 bases and J by 3 bases. DNA of the CDR3: TGCGCCAGCAGCCAAGAGCCCGGGACAGGGGTTACAGATACGCAGTATTTT. Translation gives CASSQEPGTGVTDTQYF.

The rearrangement uses TRBV3-1 (or the pseudogene TRBV3-2) and TRBJ2-1; perhaps TRBD2 as D (5 bases). V was shortened by 1 base and J by 7 bases, with 17 bases between the two germline ends. CDR3 length: 16 amino acids. The V gene's germline CDR1 is LGHDT and CDR2 YNNKEL (reference sequence). CDR3 loop: CASSQGGRFPWNEQFF. CDR3 sequence (DNA): TGTGCCAGCAGCCAAGGAGGGCGGTTCCCATGGAATGAGCAGTTCTTC.

The V gene is TRBV7-2, the J gene TRBJ1-1; 8 bases are a match to TRBD1. Germline loops: CDR1 SGHTA, CDR2 FQGNSA. V was clipped by 5 bases and J by 4 bases; unmatched bases: 12. The CDR3 is 16 amino acids. The CDR3 region is CASSPRTGPESTEAFF. In DNA, the CDR3 is TGTGCCAGCAGCCCCAGGACAGGGCCGGAGAGCACTGAAGCTTTCTTT. Supplemented by reference TRBV7-2 and TRBJ1-1, the full variable domain reads GAGVSQSPSNKVTEKGKDVELRCDPISGHTALYWYRQSLGQGLEFLIYFQGNSAPDKSGLPSDRFSAERTGGSVSTLTIQRTQQEDSAVYLCASSPRTGPESTEAFFGQGTRLTVV.

The chain carries TRBV7-8 and TRBJ2-6; either TRBD1 or TRBD2 may fit D (5 bases each). Trimming removed 5 bases from V and 4 bases from J, with 9 bases in between. Germline values: CDR1 SGHVS, CDR2 FQNEAQ. This CDR3 has 14 residues. CDR3 DNA: TGTGCCAGCAGCCGAGGGGCCGGGGCCAACGTCCTGACTTTC. Protein product: CASSRGAGANVLTF.

This chain links TRBV18 with TRBJ1-5; tentative D call: TRBD1 (6 bases). V dropped 6 bases and J dropped 1 base, with 13 bases sitting between them. The CDR3 consists of 15 residues. CDR1 is KGHSH, CDR2 LQKENI, per germline. Here the CDR3 DNA reads TGTGCCAGCTCCGCTATGGGGGCGAGCAATCAGCCCCAGCATTTT. It is translated as CASSAMGASNQPQHF.

The rearrangement joins TRBV6-5 to TRBJ1-4; 7 bases agree with TRBD1. This CDR3 region has 14 residues. Germline V lookup: CDR1 MNHEY, CDR2 SVGAGI. J gave up 3 bases and V 10 bases, and 8 bases lay outside the gene matches. The chain's CDR3 is CATKTGEANEKLFF. The CDR3 coding sequence is TGTGCCACCAAAACAGGGGAAGCTAATGAAAAACTGTTTTTT.

The chain carries TRBV7-6 and TRBJ1-1; no firm D call. Germline V gene sequence: CDR1 SGHVS, CDR2 FNYEAQ. This CDR3 is 14 amino acids long. V lost 5 bases and J lost 5, with 15 bases in between. The CDR3, as DNA: TGTGCCAGCAGCCCCATCGGGGAATATACTGAAGCTTTCTTT. Translation: CASSPIGEYTEAFF.

This chain joins TRBV10-3 and TRBJ1-1; tentative D call: TRBD1 (5 bases). The CDR3 extends over 14 amino acids. In germline, CDR1 is ENHRY, CDR2 SYGVKD. The V end was cut by 0 bases, the J end by 5 bases, with 10 bases between. The CDR3 bases are TGTGCCATCAGTGAGTCGGGGCAGCAGACTGAAGCTTTCTTT. As protein: CAISESGQQTEAFF.

This chain uses TRBV4-2 with TRBJ2-5, with unresolved D. The germline gives CDR1 LGHNA, CDR2 YNFKEQ. CDR3 length: 16 residues. V lost 0 bases and J lost 5, with 16 bases in between. CDR3 nucleotide sequence: TGTGCCAGCAGCCAAGAAAACGGCGGATCGCTGGAGACCCAGTACTTC. This gives the protein CASSQENGGSLETQYF.

J is TRBJ1-2 and V is TRBV19; D unresolved. This CDR3 spans 11 amino acids. Trimming pared 7 bases from V and 7 bases from J, leaving 10 bases between. Looked up from germline, CDR1 is LNHDA and CDR2 is SQIVND (reference sequence). The CDR3 coding sequence is TGTGCCAGTATGAGTTTCGGTGGCTACACCTTC. Translation: CASMSFGGYTF. Together with reference TRBV19 and TRBJ1-2, the CDR3 gives the full variable domain: DGGITQSPKYLFRKEGQNVTLSCEQNLNHDAMYWYRQDPGQGLRLIYYSQIVNDFQKGDIAEGYSVSREKKESFPLTVTSAQKNPTAFYLCASMSFGGYTFGSGTRLTVV.

The rearrangement uses TRBV9 and TRBJ2-1; 10 nucleotides match TRBD1. Germline assignment: CDR1 SGDLS and CDR2 YYNGEE. Trimming at V came to 3 bases and at J to 3 bases, leaving 0 bases not matched to a gene. The CDR3 is made up of 14 amino acids. This CDR3 is CASSGDRGYNEQFF. CDR3 nucleotides: TGTGCCAGCAGCGGGGACAGGGGCTACAATGAGCAGTTCTTC.

The chain uses TRBV6-5 and TRBJ2-7, with 8 positions matching TRBD2. Trimming cost V 7 bases and J 1 base; bases outside gene matches: 9. CDR3 length equals 15 residues. From germline, CDR1 is MNHEY and CDR2 SVGAGI. The CDR3 region has the DNA TGTGCCAGCAATATAGCGGGACCTCCGTCCTACGAGCAGTACTTC. This translates into CASNIAGPPSYEQYF.

The chain combines TRBV11-2 with TRBJ1-5, with 8 bases aligning to TRBD1. The CDR3 runs 14 residues. Germline-derived CDR1 and CDR2 are SGHAT and FQNNGV. J was trimmed by 2 bases and V by 4 bases; bases with no gene match: 1. The chain's CDR3 is CASSSDRGNQPQHF. The DNA of the CDR3 is TGTGCCAGCAGCTCGGACAGGGGCAATCAGCCCCAGCATTTT.